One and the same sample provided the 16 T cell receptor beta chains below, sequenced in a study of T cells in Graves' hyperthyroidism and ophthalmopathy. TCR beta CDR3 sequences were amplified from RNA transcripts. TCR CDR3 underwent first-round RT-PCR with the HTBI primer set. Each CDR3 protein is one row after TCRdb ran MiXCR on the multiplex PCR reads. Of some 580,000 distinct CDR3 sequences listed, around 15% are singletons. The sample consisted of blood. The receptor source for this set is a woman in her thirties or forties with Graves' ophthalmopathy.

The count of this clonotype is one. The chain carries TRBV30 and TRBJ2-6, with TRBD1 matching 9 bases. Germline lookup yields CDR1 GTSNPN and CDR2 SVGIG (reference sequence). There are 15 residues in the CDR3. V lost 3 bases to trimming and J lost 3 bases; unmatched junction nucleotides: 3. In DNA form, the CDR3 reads TGTGCCTGGAGGGGGGACAGGGATGGGGCCAACGTCCTGACTTTC. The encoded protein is CAWRGDRDGANVLTF.

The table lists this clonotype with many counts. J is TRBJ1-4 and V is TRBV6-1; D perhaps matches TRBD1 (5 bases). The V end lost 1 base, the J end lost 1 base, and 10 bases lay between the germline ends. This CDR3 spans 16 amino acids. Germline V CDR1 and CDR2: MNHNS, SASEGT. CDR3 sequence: CASSEDRGGTNEKLFF. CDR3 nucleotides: TGTGCCAGCAGTGAAGATAGGGGCGGAACTAATGAAAAACTGTTTTTT.

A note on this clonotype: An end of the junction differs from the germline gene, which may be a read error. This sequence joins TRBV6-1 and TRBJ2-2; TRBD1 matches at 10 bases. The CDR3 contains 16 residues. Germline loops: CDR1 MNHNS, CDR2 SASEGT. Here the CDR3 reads CVSSAGTGDDTGELFF. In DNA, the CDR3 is TGTGTCAGCAGTGCCGGGACAGGGGATGACACCGGGGAGCTGTTTTTT.

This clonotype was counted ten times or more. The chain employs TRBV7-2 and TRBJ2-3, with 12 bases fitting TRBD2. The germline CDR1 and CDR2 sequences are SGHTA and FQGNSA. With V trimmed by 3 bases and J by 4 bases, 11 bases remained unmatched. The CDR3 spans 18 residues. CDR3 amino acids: CASSLWGGGLAGSDTQYF. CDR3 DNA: TGTGCCAGCAGCTTGTGGGGTGGCGGACTAGCGGGGTCAGATACGCAGTATTTT.

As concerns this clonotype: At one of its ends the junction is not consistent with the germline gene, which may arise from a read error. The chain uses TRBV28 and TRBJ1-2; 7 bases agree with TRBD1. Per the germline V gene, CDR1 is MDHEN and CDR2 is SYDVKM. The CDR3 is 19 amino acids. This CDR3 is CASSLLLQTGTFLNYDYTF. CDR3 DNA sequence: TGTGCCAGCAGTTTACTCCTCCAGACAGGGACGTTCCTCAACTATGACTACACCTTC.

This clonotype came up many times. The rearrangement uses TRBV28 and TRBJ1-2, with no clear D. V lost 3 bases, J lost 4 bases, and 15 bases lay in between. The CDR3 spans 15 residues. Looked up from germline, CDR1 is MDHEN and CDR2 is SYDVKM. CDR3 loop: CASSFRLEVAYGYTF. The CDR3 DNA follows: TGTGCCAGCAGTTTTAGGTTGGAGGTAGCCTATGGCTACACCTTC.

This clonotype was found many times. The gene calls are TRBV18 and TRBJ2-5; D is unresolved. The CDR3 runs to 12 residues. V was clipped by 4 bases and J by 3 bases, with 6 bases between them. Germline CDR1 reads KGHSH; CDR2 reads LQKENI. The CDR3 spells CASSRVEETQYF. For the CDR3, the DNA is TGTGCCAGCTCACGTGTGGAAGAGACCCAGTACTTC.

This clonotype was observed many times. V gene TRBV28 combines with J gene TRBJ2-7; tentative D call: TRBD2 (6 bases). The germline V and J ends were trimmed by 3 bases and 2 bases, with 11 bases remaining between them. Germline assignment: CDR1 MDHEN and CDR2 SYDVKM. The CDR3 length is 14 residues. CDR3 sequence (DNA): TGTGCCAGCAGTTTGTACGGGACTCCCTACGAGCAGTACTTC. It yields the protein CASSLYGTPYEQYF.

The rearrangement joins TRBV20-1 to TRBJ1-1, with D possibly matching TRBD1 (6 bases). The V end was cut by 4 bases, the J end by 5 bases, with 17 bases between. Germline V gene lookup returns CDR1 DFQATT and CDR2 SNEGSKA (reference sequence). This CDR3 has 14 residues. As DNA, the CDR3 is TGCAGTGCTATTCGCAGGGGTGCTTTGACTGAAGCTTTCTTT. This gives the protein CSAIRRGALTEAFF.

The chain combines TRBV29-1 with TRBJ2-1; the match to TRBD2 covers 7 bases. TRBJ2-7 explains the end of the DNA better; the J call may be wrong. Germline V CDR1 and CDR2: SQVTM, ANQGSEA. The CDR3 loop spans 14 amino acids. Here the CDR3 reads CSVVEGGGYNEQYF. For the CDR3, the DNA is TGCAGCGTTGTCGAAGGCGGGGGTTACAATGAGCAGTACTTC.

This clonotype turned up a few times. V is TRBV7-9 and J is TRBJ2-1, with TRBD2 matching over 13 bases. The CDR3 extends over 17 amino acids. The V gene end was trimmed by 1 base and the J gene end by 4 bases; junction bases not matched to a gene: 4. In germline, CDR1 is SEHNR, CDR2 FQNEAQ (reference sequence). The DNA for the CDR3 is TGTGCCAGCAGCTTAGGGACTAGCGGGAGTGGTTACAATGAGCAGTTCTTC. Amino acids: CASSLGTSGSGYNEQFF.

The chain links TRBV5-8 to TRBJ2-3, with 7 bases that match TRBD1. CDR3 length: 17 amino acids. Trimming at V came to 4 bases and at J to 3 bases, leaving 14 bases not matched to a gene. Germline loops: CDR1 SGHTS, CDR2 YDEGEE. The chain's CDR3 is CASSEGAVLPPTDTQYF. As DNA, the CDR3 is TGTGCCAGCAGCGAGGGGGCCGTCCTCCCTCCGACAGATACGCAGTATTTT.

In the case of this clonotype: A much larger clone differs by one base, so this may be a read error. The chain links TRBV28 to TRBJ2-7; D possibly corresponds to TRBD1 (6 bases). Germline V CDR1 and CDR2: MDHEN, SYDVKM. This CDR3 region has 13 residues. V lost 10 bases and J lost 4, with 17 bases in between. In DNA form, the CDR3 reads TGTGCCAACACGCCGGGACATCTGTACGAGCAGTACTTC. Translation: CANTPGHLYEQYF.

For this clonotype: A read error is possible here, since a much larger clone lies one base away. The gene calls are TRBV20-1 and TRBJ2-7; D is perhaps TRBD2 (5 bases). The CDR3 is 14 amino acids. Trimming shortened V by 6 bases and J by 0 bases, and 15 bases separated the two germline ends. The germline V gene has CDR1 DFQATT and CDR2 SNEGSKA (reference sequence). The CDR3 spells CSAPYPGSSYEQYF. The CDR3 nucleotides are TGCAGTGCGCCCTATCCGGGGAGCTCCTACGAGCAGTACTTC.

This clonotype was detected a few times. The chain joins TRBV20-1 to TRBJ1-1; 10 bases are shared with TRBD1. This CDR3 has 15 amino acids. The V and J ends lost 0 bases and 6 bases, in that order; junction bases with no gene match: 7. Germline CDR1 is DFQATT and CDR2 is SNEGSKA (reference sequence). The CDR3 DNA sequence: TGCAGTGCTAGAGATTGGGGACAGGGGAAGGCTGAAGCTTTCTTT. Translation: CSARDWGQGKAEAFF.

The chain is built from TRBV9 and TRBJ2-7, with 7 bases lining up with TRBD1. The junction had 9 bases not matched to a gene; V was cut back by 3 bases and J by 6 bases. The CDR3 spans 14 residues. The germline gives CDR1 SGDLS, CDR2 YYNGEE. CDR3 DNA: TGTGCCAGCAGCGAGTGGACGACAGGGTCCGAGCAGTACTTC. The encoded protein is CASSEWTTGSEQYF.